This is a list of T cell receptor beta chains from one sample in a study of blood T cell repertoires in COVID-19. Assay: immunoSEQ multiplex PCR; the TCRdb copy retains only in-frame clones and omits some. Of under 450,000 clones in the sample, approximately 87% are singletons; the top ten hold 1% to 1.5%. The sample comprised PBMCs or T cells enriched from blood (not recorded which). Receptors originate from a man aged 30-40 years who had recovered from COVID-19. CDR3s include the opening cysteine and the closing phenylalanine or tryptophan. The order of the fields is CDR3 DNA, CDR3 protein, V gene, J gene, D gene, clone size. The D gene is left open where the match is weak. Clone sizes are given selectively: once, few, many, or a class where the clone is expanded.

cdr3_nt: TGTGCCAGCAGCCTAGGGACTAGCGGATACAATGAGCAGTTCTTC
cdr3_aa: CASSLGTSGYNEQFF
v_call: TRBV3-1/TRBV3-2
j_call: TRBJ2-1
d_call: TRBD2
clone_size: NA

cdr3_nt: TGCGCCAGCAGCTTGCTCGAACCGGGACTAGCGGTTTTAACCACTGGAGACCAGCAGTTCTTC
cdr3_aa: CASSLLEPGLAVLTTGDQQFF
v_call: TRBV5-1
j_call: TRBJ2-1
d_call: TRBD2
clone_size: NA

cdr3_nt: TGTGCCAGCAGATACCGCGGGACAGGGAGTTACGAGCAGTACTTC
cdr3_aa: CASRYRGTGSYEQYF
v_call: TRBV27
j_call: TRBJ2-7
d_call: TRBD1
clone_size: NA

cdr3_nt: TGTGCCAGCAGCGTGGACAGATTTAATGAAAAACTGTTTTTT
cdr3_aa: CASSVDRFNEKLFF
v_call: TRBV2
j_call: TRBJ1-4
d_call: NA
clone_size: NA

cdr3_nt: TGTGCCAGTAGTATAGACCGGGACAGGGGGCGAGGCTCTCATGGCTACACCTTC
cdr3_aa: CASSIDRDRGRGSHGYTF
v_call: TRBV19
j_call: TRBJ1-2
d_call: TRBD1
clone_size: NA

cdr3_nt: TGTGCCAGCAGCCCCGGACAGGATCTCCGGGGCTACACCTTC
cdr3_aa: CASSPGQDLRGYTF
v_call: TRBV4-2
j_call: TRBJ1-2
d_call: TRBD1
clone_size: once

cdr3_nt: TGTGCCAGCAGCTCAGAGGACAGCCTGTACACTGAAGCTTTCTTT
cdr3_aa: CASSSEDSLYTEAFF
v_call: TRBV11-1
j_call: TRBJ1-1
d_call: NA
clone_size: NA

cdr3_nt: TGTGCCAGCAGTTACAACCGACAGGGTGAGGGTTTCTTT
cdr3_aa: CASSYNRQGEGFF
v_call: TRBV6-6
j_call: TRBJ1-1
d_call: TRBD1
clone_size: NA

cdr3_nt: TGCGCCAGCAGCGTCGGGACAACCTACGAGCAGTACTTC
cdr3_aa: CASSVGTTYEQYF
v_call: TRBV5-1
j_call: TRBJ2-7
d_call: NA
clone_size: NA

cdr3_nt: TGTGCCAGCAGCTTAGGCCGGACAGTCGGTTCACCCCTCCACTTT
cdr3_aa: CASSLGRTVGSPLHF
v_call: TRBV7-9
j_call: TRBJ1-6
d_call: NA
clone_size: NA

cdr3_nt: TGTGCCAGCAGCGTAGCGCCGGAGGGTACCAATTCACCCCTCCACTTT
cdr3_aa: CASSVAPEGTNSPLHF
v_call: TRBV9
j_call: TRBJ1-6
d_call: NA
clone_size: once

cdr3_nt: TGTGCCTGGAGTACAGGATCTTACGAGCAGTACTTC
cdr3_aa: CAWSTGSYEQYF
v_call: TRBV30
j_call: TRBJ2-7
d_call: NA
clone_size: NA

cdr3_nt: TGTGCCAGCAGCTTAGTACGGAATTCACCCCTCCACTTT
cdr3_aa: CASSLVRNSPLHF
v_call: TRBV5-5
j_call: TRBJ1-6
d_call: NA
clone_size: NA

cdr3_nt: TGTGCCAGCAGCCGGACAGGGGAAAAACTGTTTTTT
cdr3_aa: CASSRTGEKLFF
v_call: TRBV7-9
j_call: TRBJ1-4
d_call: TRBD1
clone_size: NA

cdr3_nt: TGTGCCAGCAGCCTAAGGGGGATTAATGAAAAACTGTTTTTT
cdr3_aa: CASSLRGINEKLFF
v_call: TRBV5-5
j_call: TRBJ1-4
d_call: NA
clone_size: NA

cdr3_nt: TGTGCCAGCAGTTTGGGCAGCAATCAGCCCCAGCATTTT
cdr3_aa: CASSLGSNQPQHF
v_call: TRBV12-3/TRBV12-4
j_call: TRBJ1-5
d_call: NA
clone_size: NA

cdr3_nt: TGTGCCAGCAGTTTGGGAGTTGAAAAACTGTTTTTT
cdr3_aa: CASSLGVEKLFF
v_call: TRBV12-3/TRBV12-4
j_call: TRBJ1-4
d_call: NA
clone_size: once

cdr3_nt: TGTGCCAGCAGCCCAAGCGGGGGCTCTGGGGCCAACGTCCTGACTTTC
cdr3_aa: CASSPSGGSGANVLTF
v_call: TRBV4-2
j_call: TRBJ2-6
d_call: TRBD2
clone_size: NA

cdr3_nt: TGTGCCATCAGTGAACTAGCGGGGGAACAAGAGACCCAGTACTTC
cdr3_aa: CAISELAGEQETQYF
v_call: TRBV10-3
j_call: TRBJ2-5
d_call: TRBD2
clone_size: NA

cdr3_nt: TGTGCCAGCAGCGAGACCGGACAGACATATAATTCACCCCTCCACTTT
cdr3_aa: CASSETGQTYNSPLHF
v_call: TRBV9
j_call: TRBJ1-6
d_call: NA
clone_size: NA

cdr3_nt: TGTGCCAGCAGTTACTCGATGGAGGGTTCACCCCTCCACTTT
cdr3_aa: CASSYSMEGSPLHF
v_call: TRBV6-5
j_call: TRBJ1-6
d_call: NA
clone_size: NA

cdr3_nt: TGTGCCAGTCAACTAGGGGGCAGCAATCAGCCCCAGCATTTT
cdr3_aa: CASQLGGSNQPQHF
v_call: TRBV7-2
j_call: TRBJ1-5
d_call: TRBD1
clone_size: NA

cdr3_nt: TGTGCCAGTAGGGGGACAGGGGAGTTTACCATGAACACTGAAGCTTTCTTT
cdr3_aa: CASRGTGEFTMNTEAFF
v_call: TRBV19
j_call: TRBJ1-1
d_call: TRBD1
clone_size: once

cdr3_nt: TGTGCCAGCAGCCATAGTCCCCCTGGTAATTCACCCCTCCACTTT
cdr3_aa: CASSHSPPGNSPLHF
v_call: TRBV7-2
j_call: TRBJ1-6
d_call: NA
clone_size: NA

cdr3_nt: TGTGCCAGTAAGTCTCCTGTATCCCCTGACAGACTCAATGAGCAGTTCTTC
cdr3_aa: CASKSPVSPDRLNEQFF
v_call: TRBV19
j_call: TRBJ2-1
d_call: NA
clone_size: few

cdr3_nt: TGTGCCAGCAGCTTAGAGGGACAGGGGGTTAAAGAGCAGTACTTC
cdr3_aa: CASSLEGQGVKEQYF
v_call: TRBV7-3
j_call: TRBJ2-7
d_call: TRBD1
clone_size: NA

cdr3_nt: TGTGCCAGCAGCTTAACTAGCGGGGGGAACAATGAGCAGTTCTTC
cdr3_aa: CASSLTSGGNNEQFF
v_call: TRBV7-3
j_call: TRBJ2-1
d_call: TRBD2
clone_size: NA

cdr3_nt: TGTGCCAGCTTGGGGACTAGCGGGGGCGGGTACGAGCAGTACTTC
cdr3_aa: CASLGTSGGGYEQYF
v_call: TRBV6-5
j_call: TRBJ2-7
d_call: TRBD2
clone_size: few

cdr3_nt: TGTGCCAGTCGGAGGGACGGAAGCGGGTTAACTTTCTTT
cdr3_aa: CASRRDGSGLTFF
v_call: TRBV19
j_call: TRBJ1-1
d_call: NA
clone_size: NA

cdr3_nt: TGTGCCAGTACTCCCGGGACAGGGTTGGACTATGGCTACACCTTC
cdr3_aa: CASTPGTGLDYGYTF
v_call: TRBV19
j_call: TRBJ1-2
d_call: TRBD1
clone_size: NA

cdr3_nt: TGCGCCAGCAGCCAAGACTATCGGCGGGCTTTCTTT
cdr3_aa: CASSQDYRRAFF
v_call: TRBV5-1
j_call: TRBJ1-1
d_call: NA
clone_size: NA

cdr3_nt: TGTGCCAGCAGTTACGGGACAGGGAGTAAGACCCAGTACTTC
cdr3_aa: CASSYGTGSKTQYF
v_call: TRBV6-5
j_call: TRBJ2-5
d_call: TRBD1
clone_size: NA

cdr3_nt: TGTGCCAGCAGCTTTCACCTAACTGGGGCCAACGTCCTGACTTTC
cdr3_aa: CASSFHLTGANVLTF
v_call: TRBV7-9
j_call: TRBJ2-6
d_call: NA
clone_size: NA

cdr3_nt: TGTGCCAGCTCACCACAAAGACAGACGAACACCGGGGAGCTGTTTTTT
cdr3_aa: CASSPQRQTNTGELFF
v_call: TRBV18
j_call: TRBJ2-2
d_call: NA
clone_size: NA

cdr3_nt: TGTGCCAGCAGCTACGGACAGGGGGACGAGCAGTACTTC
cdr3_aa: CASSYGQGDEQYF
v_call: TRBV7-9
j_call: TRBJ2-7
d_call: TRBD1
clone_size: once

cdr3_nt: TGTGCCAGCAGCTTTGAGAGGGCGCCGAACACTGAAGCTTTCTTT
cdr3_aa: CASSFERAPNTEAFF
v_call: TRBV7-9
j_call: TRBJ1-1
d_call: NA
clone_size: NA

cdr3_nt: TGTGCCAGCAGTTATGGGGGGGGCCCCTACTCCTACAATGAGCAGTTCTTC
cdr3_aa: CASSYGGGPYSYNEQFF
v_call: TRBV6-2/TRBV6-3
j_call: TRBJ2-1
d_call: NA
clone_size: NA

cdr3_nt: TGTGCCAGCAGTGACAGGGGGGACTACACTGAAGCTTTCTTT
cdr3_aa: CASSDRGDYTEAFF
v_call: TRBV6-2/TRBV6-3
j_call: TRBJ1-1
d_call: TRBD1
clone_size: NA

cdr3_nt: TGTGCCAGCAGCCCGGGACTAGCGGGGCCGTTCGCGAACACCGGGGAGCTGTTTTTT
cdr3_aa: CASSPGLAGPFANTGELFF
v_call: TRBV11-3
j_call: TRBJ2-2
d_call: TRBD2
clone_size: NA

cdr3_nt: TGTGCCAGCAGCTCGTTTCAGGGGCCATCACCTCAATTT
cdr3_aa: CASSSFQGPSPQF
v_call: TRBV7-2
j_call: TRBJ1-6
d_call: NA
clone_size: NA

cdr3_nt: TGTGCCAGCAATATCGGGTCCTACGAGCAGTACTTC
cdr3_aa: CASNIGSYEQYF
v_call: TRBV6-6
j_call: TRBJ2-7
d_call: NA
clone_size: NA

cdr3_nt: TGTGCCAGCTCAAAACCTGGAACTGACAATGGCTACACCTTC
cdr3_aa: CASSKPGTDNGYTF
v_call: TRBV18
j_call: TRBJ1-2
d_call: NA
clone_size: NA

cdr3_nt: TGTGCCATCAGTAACCGGGACAGGAAGGACTATGGCTACACCTTC
cdr3_aa: CAISNRDRKDYGYTF
v_call: TRBV10-3
j_call: TRBJ1-2
d_call: TRBD1
clone_size: few

cdr3_nt: TGTGCCAGCGGAACAGACGGCACAGATACGCAGTATTTT
cdr3_aa: CASGTDGTDTQYF
v_call: TRBV6-5
j_call: TRBJ2-3
d_call: NA
clone_size: NA

cdr3_nt: TGTGCCAGTACCCCTTTTTCGGGGACAGTGAACACTGAAGCTTTCTTT
cdr3_aa: CASTPFSGTVNTEAFF
v_call: TRBV19
j_call: TRBJ1-1
d_call: TRBD1
clone_size: NA

cdr3_nt: TGTGCCAGCAGCCAAGGTGGGACAGGGAACAATGAGCAGTTCTTC
cdr3_aa: CASSQGGTGNNEQFF
v_call: TRBV3-1/TRBV3-2
j_call: TRBJ2-1
d_call: TRBD1
clone_size: NA

cdr3_nt: TGTGCCAGCAGCCGTCGGGGGGTGGTACAAGAGACCCAGTACTTC
cdr3_aa: CASSRRGVVQETQYF
v_call: TRBV27
j_call: TRBJ2-5
d_call: TRBD2
clone_size: NA